This is a list of T cell receptor beta chains from one sample in a study of cytomegalovirus exposure and HLA in healthy donors. Sequenced by immunoSEQ multiplex PCR; TCRdb stores in-frame clones only, minus some. The table has some 180,000 clones, about 85% seen once; the top ten hold approximately 1.1%. The source material was PBMCs. Receptor source: a boy aged 2 to 10 in good health and CMV-seronegative. CDR3s include the opening cysteine and the closing phenylalanine or tryptophan. A D gene is named only where the DNA matches it firmly. Only some rows state a clone size, as once, few, many or a class for expanded clones.

>TRBV6-5|NA|NA|TRBJ1-4
TGTGCCAGCAGTGGAAGGGGAGGTGCTGATGAAAAACTGTTTTTT
CASSGRGGADEKLFF
>TRBV7-9|few|NA|TRBJ1-1
TGTGCCAGCAGCTCCCCGGGGAACACTGAAGCTTTCTTT
CASSSPGNTEAFF
>TRBV4-1|NA|TRBD1|TRBJ1-5
TGCGCCAGCAGCCATGGGACAGGTGACAATCAGCCCCAGCATTTT
CASSHGTGDNQPQHF
>TRBV19|NA|TRBD1|TRBJ1-6
TGTGCCAGTAGTATAGGACAGGGGGCTGGTTCACCCCTCCACTTT
CASSIGQGAGSPLHF
>TRBV7-2|NA|NA|TRBJ2-5
TGTGCCAGCAGTATCAGAGAGACCCAGTACTTC
CASSIRETQYF
>TRBV5-6|NA|NA|TRBJ2-2
TGTGCCAGCAGCTTGGGAGGGACTGGGGCTGAGGAGCTGTTTTTT
CASSLGGTGAEELFF
>TRBV14|NA|NA|TRBJ2-7
TGTGCCAGCAGGGCAACAGGTACCTACGAGCAGTACTTC
CASRATGTYEQYF
>TRBV27|NA|NA|TRBJ1-6
TGTGCCAGCGCCGCAGGCGCCGTAAACTCACCCCTCCACTTT
CASAAGAVNSPLHF
>TRBV7-9|NA|NA|TRBJ2-7
TGTGCCAGCAAAGAACCCAGCTCCTACGAGCAGTACTTC
CASKEPSSYEQYF
>TRBV11-2|NA|TRBD1|TRBJ2-6
TGTGCCAGCAGCTCGACCCGGGGACAGGGTTACTCTGGGGCCAACGTCCTGACTTTC
CASSSTRGQGYSGANVLTF
>TRBV7-6|NA|NA|TRBJ2-3
TGTGCCAGCAGCCCCAGTTGGTTAGCTGAAAGCACAGATACGCAGTATTTT
CASSPSWLAESTDTQYF
>TRBV5-4|NA|NA|TRBJ2-1
TGTGCCAGCAGCTTGGTACAGCTCTCCTACAATGAGCAGTTCTTC
CASSLVQLSYNEQFF
>TRBV6-6|few|NA|TRBJ2-3
TGTGCCGCGAGATGGGATCCTAGCGAGGCAGATACGCAGTATTTT
CAARWDPSEADTQYF
>TRBV6-6|NA|TRBD1|TRBJ1-2
TGTGCCATCCACACAGGGGGCTATGGCTACACCTTC
CAIHTGGYGYTF
>TRBV5-1|NA|NA|TRBJ1-6
TGCGCCAGCAGCTTGACGTCGGGGGTTAATTCACCCCTCCACTTT
CASSLTSGVNSPLHF
>TRBV18|NA|NA|TRBJ1-5
TGTGCCAGCTCAGACGACAGCGGGAGATTCCATAGCAATCAGCCCCAGCATTTT
CASSDDSGRFHSNQPQHF
>TRBV5-6|NA|TRBD1|TRBJ2-1
TGTGCCAGCAGCTACACCGGGACAGGCGCCTACAATGAGCAGTTCTTC
CASSYTGTGAYNEQFF
>TRBV6-5|NA|NA|TRBJ2-1
TGTGCCAGCAGTTACACTGGGGGGGAGCAGTTCTTC
CASSYTGGEQFF
>TRBV5-3|NA|NA|TRBJ1-5
TGTGCCAGAAGCCTCGAACAGGGTCGTAGCAATCAGCCCCAGCATTTT
CARSLEQGRSNQPQHF
>TRBV11-2|NA|TRBD2|TRBJ2-7
TGTGCCAGCAGCTTAGTCGGGGGGGTCTGGGAGCAGTACTTC
CASSLVGGVWEQYF
>TRBV4-1|NA|TRBD1|TRBJ1-5
TGCGCCAGCAGCTTGATCGGACAGGGCCCACCCAATCAGCCCCAGCATTTT
CASSLIGQGPPNQPQHF
>TRBV28|few|TRBD1|TRBJ1-1
TGTGCCAGCAGCCCCAGACAGGGGGAAGGGATCACTGAAGCTTTCTTT
CASSPRQGEGITEAFF
>TRBV7-9|NA|TRBD2|TRBJ2-7
TGTGCCAGCAGATCCGCGACTAGCGGGAGTTACGAGCAGTACTTC
CASRSATSGSYEQYF
>TRBV7-9|NA|NA|TRBJ2-5
TGTGCCAGCAGCCCCCAATGGGGCCTGTCCTCCCAAGAGACCCAGTACTTC
CASSPQWGLSSQETQYF
>TRBV7-9|NA|TRBD1|TRBJ2-2
TGTGCCAGCAGCTCTATCAGGGGGCGTACCGGGGAGCTGTTTTTT
CASSSIRGRTGELFF
>TRBV27|NA|TRBD2|TRBJ2-7
TGTGCCAGCAGCTGGACTAGCGGGGGGGTTGTCTACGAGCAGTACTTC
CASSWTSGGVVYEQYF
>TRBV6-1|NA|NA|TRBJ2-7
TGTGCCAGCAGTGCGCGGTTTTCATCCTACGAGCAGTACTTC
CASSARFSSYEQYF